This T cell receptor beta chain was sequenced in a study of persistence of HIV-infected CD4 T cells. Background on the study: The sample holds CD4+ T cells responsive to CMV or HIV-1 Gag.

The stimulus was an HIV-1 Gag 15-mer peptide pool, about 1 ug/peptide/mL. Sorted nonresponding memory CD4+ T cells were CD40L-negative, CD69-negative, CD45RO-high. Sequencing used immunoSEQ version 4 in survey mode. Each sample used up to 1 ug genomic DNA diluted to around 9.3 ng/uL. Sequenced by immunoSEQ multiplex PCR; TCRdb stores in-frame clones only, minus some. The table records about 60,000 clones, under 80% of them present only once. Details on this clone: Its antigen is not known.

This CDR3 comprises 14 residues. V lost 3 bases and J 0 bases, leaving 6 bases between the germline ends. Germline loops: CDR1 LGHDT, CDR2 YNNKEL (reference sequence). Findings of the study overall: TCRbeta richness was lower in CMV- and Gag-responding cells than in anti-CD3/anti-CD28-responding cells.

The origin of this receptor is an adult man with HIV who was CMV-seropositive. Sequences were derived from CD4+ T cells sorted from PBMCs after approximately 20-hour stimulation, sampled from a patient who received antiretroviral therapy. The V gene is TRBV3-1 (or the pseudogene TRBV3-2), the J gene TRBJ1-5; D remains unclear. The CDR3 here is CASSQRASNQPQHF. CDR3 nucleotides: TGTGCCAGCAGCCAGAGGGCTAGCAATCAGCCCCAGCATTTT.